This T cell receptor beta chain was sequenced for a study of blood T cell repertoires in COVID-19. Per the original data handling: Reference gene primer amplification gave estimated nucleated cell counts. The table came from immunoSEQ multiplex PCR; TCRdb's copy has only in-frame clones and leaves some out. Clone size and the V and J calls come from that table; the DNA yielded D and trimming. The table shows about 430,000 clones, with roughly 89% occurring only once. This CDR3 has 15 amino acids. Germline lookup yields CDR1 LGHDT and CDR2 YNNKEL (reference sequence). The ends were cut back, 3 bases at V and 6 bases at J, with 14 bases in the middle.

The sequencing sample was made of peripheral blood. This receptor was obtained from a man younger than 35 with COVID-19, enrolled during active disease. The chain is built from TRBV3-1 (or the pseudogene TRBV3-2) and TRBJ1-4; D perhaps matches TRBD1 (6 bases). CDR3 region: CASSHPDSLDEKLFF. The CDR3 nucleotides are TGTGCCAGCAGCCACCCGGACAGTCTGGATGAAAAACTGTTTTTT.